A selection of T cell receptor beta chains follows, all from one sample in a study of vaccination effects on CD4 cells after COVID-19. Only in-frame clones appear in the TCRdb table, and some are missing; sequencing was by immunoSEQ multiplex PCR. The table includes around 30,000 clones, approximately 68% detected once. Antigens of these TCRs are unknown. Specimen: CD4+ T cells from PBMCs cultured with HCoV-229E spike peptides, collected before COVID-19 vaccination. These receptor sequences come from a human donor who received a COVID-19 vaccine. Each CDR3 is given with its conserved first and last residue. A D gene is named only where the DNA matches it firmly. Size tells how often a clone was seen (once, few, many) or the class of an expanded clone, and some rows leave it out.

TRBJ2-6 . . TRBV7-9 CASSLGYSGANVLTF TGTGCCAGCAGCTTAGGGTACTCTGGGGCCAACGTCCTGACTTTC
TRBJ2-5 . . TRBV20-1 CSGTFQETQYF TGCAGTGGGACATTTCAAGAGACCCAGTACTTC
TRBJ2-4 TRBD1 . TRBV4-3 CASSQGRGQGARGKNIQYF TGCGCCAGCAGCCAAGGACGGGGCCAGGGGGCGAGGGGCAAAAACATTCAGTACTTC
TRBJ1-4 TRBD1 . TRBV6-6 CASSPGTGGVEKLFF TGTGCCAGCAGCCCCGGGACAGGGGGCGTTGAAAAACTGTTTTTT
TRBJ1-1 . . TRBV14 CASSPGWTRDTEAFF TGTGCCAGCAGCCCAGGGTGGACACGGGACACTGAAGCTTTCTTT
TRBJ1-2 . few TRBV20-1 CSQGKDYGYTF TGCAGCCAGGGGAAGGACTATGGCTACACCTTC
TRBJ2-4 TRBD1 . TRBV3-1/TRBV3-2 CASSQYRGSIQYF TGTGCCAGCAGCCAGTACAGGGGTAGCATTCAGTACTTC
TRBJ1-1 TRBD1 . TRBV6-5 CASSSLTGGNTEAFF TGTGCCAGCAGTTCTTTGACAGGGGGGAACACTGAAGCTTTCTTT
TRBJ1-4 . . TRBV28 CASGTSNEKLFF TGTGCCAGCGGGACATCTAATGAAAAACTGTTTTTT
TRBJ2-7 . hyperexpanded TRBV28 CASSRGRTLSEQYF TGTGCCAGCAGCCGAGGACGGACTCTATCCGAGCAGTACTTC
TRBJ2-3 TRBD2 . TRBV7-2 CASSLTSGSPNGDTQYF TGTGCCAGCAGCTTAACTAGCGGATCCCCGAATGGAGATACGCAGTATTTT
TRBJ1-6 . few TRBV28 CASSLGLTSYNSPLHF TGTGCCAGCAGTTTGGGGCTTACCTCCTATAATTCACCCCTCCACTTT
TRBJ1-5 . once TRBV12-3/TRBV12-4 CASSLAGVQPQHF TGTGCCAGCAGTTTAGCGGGGGTTCAGCCCCAGCATTTT
TRBJ1-5 . few TRBV30 CAWSVSIGNQPQHF TGTGCCTGGAGCGTGAGTATAGGCAATCAGCCCCAGCATTTT
TRBJ2-1 . few TRBV10-3 CAISEPRGAVTDEQFF TGTGCCATCAGTGAGCCGAGGGGCGCAGTAACGGATGAGCAGTTCTTC
TRBJ2-6 TRBD1 . TRBV10-3 CATLPGQGITGANVLTF TGTGCCACCCTCCCCGGACAGGGGATTACTGGGGCCAACGTCCTGACTTTC
TRBJ2-7 . . TRBV11-1 CASSFTGSHEQYF TGTGCCAGCAGCTTTACGGGGTCCCACGAGCAGTACTTC
TRBJ1-5 . . TRBV19 CASRDSWGGPVSSNQPQHF TGTGCCAGTAGAGATAGTTGGGGGGGGCCGGTTAGTAGCAATCAGCCCCAGCATTTT
TRBJ2-1 . few TRBV6-5 CASDYTSTNYNEQFF TGTGCCAGCGATTACACCTCCACTAACTACAATGAGCAGTTCTTC
TRBJ1-1 . . TRBV6-5 CASSRQDRSTEAFF TGTGCCAGCAGTCGACAGGATCGGTCCACTGAAGCTTTCTTT
TRBJ2-2 . once TRBV7-6 CASSLLSGNTGELFF TGTGCCAGCAGCTTACTTAGCGGGAACACCGGGGAGCTGTTTTTT
TRBJ1-1 . few TRBV3-1/TRBV3-2 CASSQRGGEAFF TGTGCCAGCAGCCAAAGGGGGGGAGAAGCTTTCTTT